This TCR beta chain emerged from a study of blood T cell repertoires in COVID-19. On the study more broadly: Acute-phase and convalescent COVID-19 samples originated in the United States, Italy and Spain. Sources were T cells, B-cell-depleted T cells, or PBMCs; the material itself was cDNA or gDNA.

As handled by the study authors: Nucleated cell counts were estimated from reference gene primer amplification. Produced via immunoSEQ multiplex PCR; TCRdb's table is partial and in-frame only. V and J calls and clone size are those listed in that table; D and trimming were worked out from the DNA. The sample lists 450,000 or so clones, roughly 90% occurring once. This CDR3 has 17 residues. V trimming: 6 bases; J trimming: 2 bases; junction bases outside the gene matches: 13. The germline gives CDR1 SGHTA, CDR2 FQGNSA. The sample taken for sequencing was peripheral blood. V gene TRBV7-2 combines with J gene TRBJ2-1; the match to TRBD1 covers 7 bases. This TCR was recovered from a man aged 18-30 years with COVID-19, enrolled during active disease. The CDR3: CASSYTRQGKAYNEQFF. The CDR3 DNA is TGTGCCAGCAGTTATACCAGACAGGGAAAGGCCTACAATGAGCAGTTCTTC.